This T cell receptor beta chain came from a study of T-cell memory formation after mild COVID-19. With 4 bases removed from V and 13 bases from J, the gap between germline ends came to 20 bases. The CDR3 loop spans 14 amino acids. The germline V gene encodes CDR1 SGHTA and CDR2 FQGNSA. Libraries for TCRalpha and TCRbeta carried sample barcodes and unique molecular identifiers via 5'RACE. One entry per CDR3 protein results from TCRdb running MiXCR on the 5' RACE reads. The data hold about 470,000 distinct CDR3 sequences, with 20% to 30% observed a single time. The chain links TRBV7-2 to TRBJ2-1; tentatively, D is TRBD1 or TRBD2 (5 bases each). This clonotype was sampled from an adult woman who had mild COVID-19 (a few samples of this study predate the infection). Cell type and time point are not known. Sequences were obtained from PBMCs or a T cell subset sorted from them (not recorded which). DNA of the CDR3: TGTGCCAGCAGCTCCTCCTACGGGACGTCGGATCAGTTCTTC. This translates into CASSSSYGTSDQFF.